Below, 17 T cell receptor beta chains from the same sample are listed, as sequenced in a study of T-cell reconstitution after alpha-beta-depleted transplantation in children. Unique molecular identifiers were incorporated into the prepared TCRbeta library. TCRdb reprocessed the PCR reads with MiXCR, giving one entry per CDR3 protein. The repertoire has 500,000 to 600,000 distinct CDR3 sequences, about 33% of them found once; the top ten carry around 2.5%. Sequences were derived from PBMCs from the stem cell graft donor, sampled from the stem cell graft. These receptors all come from a human donor who donated a stem cell graft to a child with aplastic anemia.

The rearrangement joins TRBV5-5 to TRBJ1-1; 7 nucleotides agree with TRBD1. Germline CDR1 SGHKS, CDR2 YYEKEE (reference sequence). Germline trimming cut 6 bases from V and 6 bases from J; bases unmatched to any gene: 5. The CDR3 is 12 residues long. CDR3 in DNA: TGTGCCAGCACCTTCGGGACAGCTGAAGCTTTCTTT. It encodes CASTFGTAEAFF.

The chain has TRBV7-2 and TRBJ2-7; no clear D gene. The V gene lost 5 bases and the J gene lost 3 bases, with 11 bases spanning the gap. The CDR3 spans 13 residues. Germline CDR1 and CDR2: SGHTA and FQGNSA. CDR3 loop: CASSPDGYYEQYF. CDR3 in DNA: TGTGCCAGCAGCCCCGACGGCTACTACGAGCAGTACTTC.

The chain carries TRBV18 and TRBJ1-4; 10 bases match TRBD1. The V and J ends lost 2 bases and 5 bases, in that order; junction bases with no gene match: 5. Germline lookup yields CDR1 KGHSH and CDR2 LQKENI. CDR3 length: 16 residues. In DNA form, the CDR3 reads TGTGCCAGCTCACCATATTGGGGACAGGGGAATGAAAAACTGTTTTTT. It yields the protein CASSPYWGQGNEKLFF. Full variable domain (rest looked up from reference TRBV18 and TRBJ1-4): NAGVMQNPRHLVRRRGQEARLRCSPMKGHSHVYWYRQLPEEGLKFMVYLQKENIIDESGMPKERFSAEFPKEGPSILRIQQVVRGDSAAYFCASSPYWGQGNEKLFFGSGTQLSVL.

This clonotype was seen a few times. At one of its ends the junction is not consistent with the germline gene, which may arise from a read error. The genes are TRBV12-3 or TRBV12-4 and TRBJ2-4; TRBD1 aligns across 8 bases. The CDR3 covers 11 residues. The CDR3 loop is CASSDRGQVNF. DNA of the CDR3: TGTGCCAGCAGTGATAGGGGACAGGTGAACTTC.

This chain connects TRBV7-9 to TRBJ2-7, with D perhaps matching TRBD1 (6 bases). The CDR3 totals 16 residues. CDR1 is SEHNR, CDR2 FQNEAQ, per germline (reference sequence). The ends were cut back, 6 bases at V and 3 bases at J, with 21 bases in the middle. CDR3 in DNA: TGTGCCAGCAGTCGGTTGGGGGCGACATTAGACTACGAGCAGTACTTC. Protein: CASSRLGATLDYEQYF.

A few counts support this clonotype. The chain employs TRBV12-3 or TRBV12-4 and TRBJ2-5, with 10 bases identical to TRBD2. The V segment lost 6 bases and the J segment 3 bases; nucleotides outside the gene matches: 7. The CDR3 is made up of 15 amino acids. The CDR3 protein is CASRVFGLAEETQYF. DNA of the CDR3: TGTGCCAGCAGAGTCTTCGGACTAGCGGAAGAGACCCAGTACTTC.

The chain recombines TRBV7-2 with TRBJ2-3, with D unclear. The CDR3 is 15 amino acids. Between the trimmed V and J ends, which lost 2 bases and 2 bases, there was a span of 11 bases. Germline assignment: CDR1 SGHTA and CDR2 FQGNSA. The DNA for the CDR3 is TGTGCCAGCAGCTTATATGCAGCGACCACAGATACGCAGTATTTT. Its protein is CASSLYAATTDTQYF.

Only a few counts were recorded for this clonotype. The chain employs TRBV6-1 and TRBJ1-5; D ambiguous. Between the trimmed V and J ends, which lost 6 bases and 2 bases, there was a span of 8 bases. CDR1 and CDR2 (germline): MNHNS, SASEGT. This CDR3 is 13 amino acids long. Here the CDR3 reads CASRNLGNQPQHF. The CDR3 nucleotides read TGTGCCAGCAGAAATTTGGGCAATCAGCCCCAGCATTTT.

The chain carries TRBV29-1 and TRBJ2-7; no reliable D call. V lost 0 bases, J lost 0 bases, and 9 bases lay in between. This CDR3 region has 14 residues. CDR1 and CDR2 from the germline V gene are SQVTM and ANQGSEA. CDR3 bases: TGCAGCGTTGAAGATCCAGGCAGCTCCTACGAGCAGTACTTC. Its protein is CSVEDPGSSYEQYF.

V usage is TRBV5-8 and J usage is TRBJ1-5; D unclear. The V gene's germline CDR1 is SGHTS and CDR2 YDEGEE. Trimming stripped 4 bases from V and 0 bases from J, with 17 bases between. CDR3 length: 17 amino acids. CDR3 sequence reads: CASSLLGGLFSNQPQHF. DNA for the CDR3: TGTGCCAGCAGCCTTCTGGGCGGATTATTTAGCAATCAGCCCCAGCATTTT. The full variable domain, completed using reference TRBV5-8 and TRBJ1-5, is EAGVTQSPTHLIKTRGQQATLRCSPISGHTSVYWYQQALGLGLQFLLWYDEGEERNRGNFPPRFSGRQFPNYSSELNVNALELEDSALYLCASSLLGGLFSNQPQHFGDGTRLSIL.

The table lists this clonotype with a few counts. CDR3 DNA: TGTGCCAGCAGTGAACTTTCTTCGGCGTACTATGGCTACACCTTC. It translates to CASSELSSAYYGYTF. V is TRBV25-1 and J is TRBJ1-2; D gene unclear. The ends were cut back, 2 bases at V and 3 bases at J, with 13 bases in the middle. CDR1 MGHDK and CDR2 SYGVNS come from the germline V gene. This CDR3 comprises 15 residues.

This sequence joins TRBV19 and TRBJ1-1; 7 bases agree with TRBD1. Trimming removed 6 bases from V and 2 bases from J; junction bases left unmatched: 9. Germline assignment: CDR1 LNHDA and CDR2 SQIVND (reference sequence). This CDR3 comprises 15 residues. The CDR3 nucleotides read TGTGCCAGTAGACAGATCCAGGGGGTAAACACTGAAGCTTTCTTT. This translates into CASRQIQGVNTEAFF.

The sample holds a few counts of this clonotype. One end of the junction varies from germline; a read error may be responsible. The chain links TRBV19 to TRBJ1-4; D not certain. The CDR3 contains 15 residues. Germline lookup yields CDR1 LNHDA and CDR2 SQIVND (reference sequence). The CDR3 nucleotides are TGTGCCAGTAGTCTAGATCATGGGGTGAATGAAAAACTGTTTTTT. Protein product: CASSLDHGVNEKLFF.

The rearrangement links TRBV6-4 to TRBJ2-7, with D uncertain. V lost 4 bases and J lost 1, with 8 bases in between. There are 13 residues in the CDR3. The germline V gene encodes CDR1 MRHNA and CDR2 SNTAGT. CDR3 loop: CASSVFASYEQYV. The DNA of the CDR3 is TGTGCCAGCAGTGTTTTTGCTTCCTACGAGCAGTACGTC.

This clonotype was picked up a small number of times. The chain joins TRBV29-1 to TRBJ2-2; TRBD2 is a possible D gene (6 bases). Germline assignment: CDR1 SQVTM and CDR2 ANQGSEA. Between the trimmed V and J ends, which lost 2 bases and 1 base, there was a span of 11 bases. The CDR3 is 15 residues long. CDR3 sequence (DNA): TGCAGCGTTGAAACCCGCGGGAAGAACACCGGGGAGCTGTTTTTT. This encodes CSVETRGKNTGELFF.

CDR3 in DNA: TGTGCCAGCACTCCAACCACGGGTAGCAATCAGCCCCAGCATTTT. Encoded protein: CASTPTTGSNQPQHF. The rearrangement joins TRBV7-2 to TRBJ1-5, with unresolved D. The CDR3 has 15 residues. The ends were cut back, 7 bases at V and 0 bases at J, with 13 bases in the middle. Germline V gene data show CDR1 as SGHTA and CDR2 as FQGNSA. Drawing the rest from reference TRBV7-2 and TRBJ1-5, the complete variable domain is GAGVSQSPSNKVTEKGKDVELRCDPISGHTALYWYRQSLGQGLEFLIYFQGNSAPDKSGLPSDRFSAERTGGSVSTLTIQRTQQEDSAVYLCASTPTTGSNQPQHFGDGTRLSIL.

The chain couples TRBV19 to TRBJ1-2; D unclear. Germline V gene data show CDR1 as LNHDA and CDR2 as SQIVND (reference sequence). The CDR3 covers 15 residues. Trimming removed 4 bases from V and 8 bases from J, with 20 bases in between. The CDR3 spells CASSTARPFYGGYTF. In DNA, the CDR3 is TGTGCCAGTAGTACCGCACGGCCCTTCTATGGCGGCTACACCTTC.